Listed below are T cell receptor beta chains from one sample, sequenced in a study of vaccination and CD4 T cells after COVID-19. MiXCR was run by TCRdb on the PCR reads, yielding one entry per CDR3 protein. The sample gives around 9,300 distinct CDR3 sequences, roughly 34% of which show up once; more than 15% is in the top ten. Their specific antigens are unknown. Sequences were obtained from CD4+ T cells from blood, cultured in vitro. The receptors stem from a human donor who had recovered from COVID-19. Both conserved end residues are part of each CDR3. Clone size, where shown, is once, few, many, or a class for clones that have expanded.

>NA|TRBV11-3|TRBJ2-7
CASSSTRDRGTLFDEQYF
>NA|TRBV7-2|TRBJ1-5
CASSLEGGLFSNQPQHF
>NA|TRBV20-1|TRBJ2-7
CSARDSFRSGVNYEQYF
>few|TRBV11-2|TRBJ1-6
CASSATGGRNSPLHF
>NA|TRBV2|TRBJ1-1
CASSRSTGWNTEAFF
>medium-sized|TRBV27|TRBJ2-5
CASRTGGPNGETQYF
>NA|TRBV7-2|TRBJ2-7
CASSLGLARYF
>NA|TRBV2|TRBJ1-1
CASALTGVNTEAFF
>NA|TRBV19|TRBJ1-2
CASSIEGNYGYTF
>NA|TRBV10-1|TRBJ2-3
CASSESLGGDTQYF
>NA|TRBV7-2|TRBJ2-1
CASSLTATAYNEQFF
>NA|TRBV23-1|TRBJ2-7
CAITTERSSYEQYF
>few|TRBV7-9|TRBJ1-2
CASRAWRTGILNYGYTF
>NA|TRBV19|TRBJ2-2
CASRTKQGTNTGELFF